This T cell receptor beta chain was retrieved from a study of beta chain features in type 1 diabetes. The purity of all sorted populations exceeded 98%. Expressed TCRB transcripts were sequenced because the isolated RNA had all been reverse transcribed beforehand. Measured with immunoSEQ multiplex PCR; TCRdb has only the in-frame clones, and not every one. Here the sample spans about 340,000 clones, roughly 13% being singletons. Findings of the study overall: TCRB CDR3s from Type 1 diabetes patients were moderately but significantly shorter in all four CD4+ subsets. At VDJ recombination sites, type 1 diabetes patients had fewer insertions and more deleted nucleotides.

As regards this clone: Its antigen is unknown.

This CDR3 is 11 amino acids long. CDR1 SEHNR and CDR2 FQNEAQ come from the germline V gene (reference sequence). V was clipped by 5 bases and J by 8 bases, with 6 bases between them. The gene calls are TRBV7-9 and TRBJ1-4; D ambiguous. The receptor was derived from a young woman with type 1 diabetes. The sample taken for sequencing was naive CD4+ T cells from blood. CDR3 DNA sequence: TGTGCCAGCAGCGCACTCGAAAAACTGTTTTTT. Amino acids: CASSALEKLFF.